This T cell receptor beta chain originates from a study of cytomegalovirus exposure and HLA in healthy donors. Whole-study context: The 550 to 800 first-cohort repertoires and the 120 or so validation repertoires shared the same platform, a later analysis reported.

The table came from immunoSEQ multiplex PCR; TCRdb's copy has only in-frame clones and leaves some out. This sample carries under 140,000 clones, about 92% of them seen once, and the ten largest clones take approximately 1.9%. The CDR3 length is 15 residues. Looked up from germline, CDR1 is KGHSH and CDR2 is LQKENI. J gave up 1 base and V 4 bases, and 6 bases lay outside the gene matches. To note about this clone: The antigen is not known.

General observations from the study: Overall, roughly 160 TCR beta chains were annotated as cytomegalovirus-associated. In vitro assays verified that three CMV-associated chains recognized CMV antigens specifically. There were some public TCRs occurring in many donors, but most TCR sequences were rare.

Source material: PBMCs. The gene calls are TRBV18 and TRBJ1-1; 7 bases align to TRBD1. This clonotype originated in a woman aged 18-35 years in good health and CMV-seronegative. The CDR3 bases are TGTGCCAGCTCACTATACGGGACAGAGAACACTGAAGCTTTCTTT. This encodes CASSLYGTENTEAFF.